Listed below are T cell receptor beta chains from one sample, sequenced in a study of blood T cell repertoires in COVID-19. Only in-frame clones appear in the TCRdb table, and some are missing; sequencing was by immunoSEQ multiplex PCR. The sample consists of about 330,000 clones, over 80% of them appearing once. Sequenced material: peripheral blood. All receptors derive from a man younger than 45 with COVID-19, enrolled during active disease. The CDR3 runs from the conserved cysteine through the conserved F or W. The D gene is left open where the match is weak. Only some rows state a clone size, as once, few, many or a class for expanded clones.

clone size	V gene	J gene	D gene	CDR3 protein	CDR3 DNA
-	TRBV29-1	TRBJ1-1	-	CSVEGQQNTEAFF	TGCAGCGTTGAGGGGCAGCAGAACACTGAAGCTTTCTTT
once	TRBV6-5	TRBJ1-6	-	CASSYGHPAVNSPLHF	TGTGCCAGCAGTTACGGACATCCCGCGGTTAATTCACCCCTCCACTTT
-	TRBV25-1	TRBJ1-2	-	CASSRPAIDYGYTF	TGTGCCAGCAGTAGGCCAGCGATCGACTATGGCTACACCTTC
-	TRBV29-1	TRBJ1-1	-	CSVEAGGGKAFF	TGCAGCGTTGAGGCGGGTGGGGGGAAAGCTTTCTTT
-	TRBV5-1	TRBJ1-4	TRBD1	CASSPSQGANEKLFF	TGCGCCAGCAGTCCGTCACAGGGGGCGAATGAAAAACTGTTTTTT
-	TRBV9	TRBJ1-1	-	CASSRGSRNTEAFF	TGTGCCAGCAGTCGGGGTTCGAGGAACACTGAAGCTTTCTTT
-	TRBV13	TRBJ2-3	TRBD2	CASSLLAGVGTDTQYF	TGTGCCAGCAGCCTCTTAGCGGGAGTCGGCACAGATACGCAGTATTTT
-	TRBV20-1	TRBJ2-1	-	CSASVPGQQFF	TGCAGTGCTAGCGTACCTGGGCAGCAGTTCTTC
once	TRBV5-4	TRBJ2-3	-	CASSRDSSTDTQYF	TGTGCCAGCAGCCGGGACTCAAGCACAGATACGCAGTATTTT
few	TRBV5-4	TRBJ2-7	TRBD1	CASSLGSDRVREQYF	TGTGCCAGCAGCCTAGGGAGTGACAGGGTACGCGAGCAGTACTTC
-	TRBV3-1/TRBV3-2	TRBJ1-4	TRBD1	CASSRSRQGRGINEKLFF	TGTGCCAGCAGCCGCTCGAGACAGGGGAGGGGTATTAATGAAAAACTGTTTTTT
-	TRBV7-9	TRBJ2-1	TRBD1	CASSPGQGFNEQFF	TGTGCCAGCAGCCCAGGACAGGGGTTCAATGAGCAGTTCTTC
-	TRBV6-4	TRBJ2-1	TRBD2	CASSDSTSGSLEQFF	TGTGCCAGCAGTGACTCGACTAGCGGGAGTTTGGAGCAGTTCTTC
-	TRBV28	TRBJ2-7	-	CASSSPIYEQYF	TGTGCCAGCAGTTCCCCCATCTACGAGCAGTACTTC
-	TRBV7-2	TRBJ2-7	TRBD2	CASSLAGDSFYEQYF	TGTGCCAGCAGCCTAGCGGGAGATTCCTTCTACGAGCAGTACTTC
-	TRBV29-1	TRBJ2-1	-	CSVQAGNEQFF	TGCAGCGTCCAAGCGGGCAATGAGCAGTTCTTC
-	TRBV27	TRBJ1-2	-	CASSPRGSGYTF	TGTGCCAGCAGTCCCCGAGGAAGTGGCTACACCTTC
-	TRBV11-1	TRBJ2-1	-	CASSLDRNNEQFF	TGTGCCAGCAGCTTAGACAGAAACAATGAGCAGTTCTTC
-	TRBV2	TRBJ2-7	TRBD1	CASSEQGGQGLSYEQYF	TGTGCCAGCAGTGAGCAGGGGGGACAGGGCCTCTCCTACGAGCAGTACTTC
-	TRBV5-3	TRBJ1-2	-	CARSLVVDSRIKPRYGYTF	TGTGCCAGAAGCTTGGTCGTGGACAGTCGTATCAAGCCTCGCTATGGCTACACCTTC
-	TRBV11-3	TRBJ1-3	-	CASSANGNTIYF	TGTGCCAGCAGCGCGAATGGAAACACCATATATTTT
-	TRBV9	TRBJ2-3	-	CASSAGGGTDTQYF	TGTGCCAGCAGCGCCGGTGGAGGCACAGATACGCAGTATTTT
-	TRBV6-5	TRBJ2-7	-	CASSYSRGPDYEQYF	TGTGCCAGCAGTTACTCGAGAGGGCCGGACTACGAGCAGTACTTC
-	TRBV19	TRBJ2-7	-	CASSNSYEQYF	TGTGCCAGTAGTAACAGCTACGAGCAGTACTTC
-	TRBV11-3	TRBJ2-1	TRBD1	CASSRDRLGEQFF	TGTGCCAGCAGCCGGGACAGGTTGGGTGAGCAGTTCTTC
-	TRBV19	TRBJ2-1	-	CASSIGLRTDKKQFF	TGTGCCAGTAGTATAGGGCTTCGGACAGACAAAAAGCAGTTCTTC
once	TRBV19	TRBJ2-7	-	CASSIDPNRITYEQYF	TGTGCCAGTAGTATAGATCCGAACAGGATTACCTACGAGCAGTACTTC
-	TRBV7-9	TRBJ2-3	TRBD1	CASSLGQGISTDTQYF	TGTGCCAGCAGCTTAGGACAGGGCATTAGCACAGATACGCAGTATTTT
-	TRBV6-2/TRBV6-3	TRBJ1-2	-	CASSATDRPYGYTF	TGTGCCAGCAGTGCGACGGACAGACCCTATGGCTACACCTTC
-	TRBV15	TRBJ2-7	-	CATSRATGSLEQYF	TGTGCCACCAGCAGAGCCACAGGGTCCCTCGAGCAGTACTTC
-	TRBV18	TRBJ1-5	-	CASSLLDSYNQPQHF	TGTGCCAGCTCTCTACTGGACAGCTACAATCAGCCCCAGCATTTT
-	TRBV6-4	TRBJ2-4	-	CASILRGSKNIQYF	TGTGCCAGCATTTTACGGGGGTCCAAAAACATTCAGTACTTC
-	TRBV12-3/TRBV12-4	TRBJ1-1	-	CASSFLPTEAFF	TGTGCCAGCAGTTTTCTACCCACCGAAGCTTTCTTT
-	TRBV7-9	TRBJ1-5	-	CASSLGLGADSSNQPQHF	TGTGCCAGCAGCTTAGGGTTGGGGGCAGACTCTAGCAATCAGCCCCAGCATTTT
-	TRBV6-5	TRBJ1-1	-	CATQQGDDTEAFF	TGTGCCACCCAACAGGGTGATGACACTGAAGCTTTCTTT
-	TRBV28	TRBJ1-2	TRBD1	CASSVTGGGGYTF	TGTGCCAGCAGTGTGACAGGGGGCGGTGGCTACACCTTC
-	TRBV19	TRBJ2-2	-	CASSIGLLGGPMTGELFF	TGTGCCAGTAGTATAGGACTTCTCGGGGGGCCTATGACCGGGGAGCTGTTTTTT
-	TRBV5-5	TRBJ1-4	-	CASSFQSGGGEKLFF	TGTGCCAGCAGCTTTCAGTCCGGAGGAGGGGAAAAACTGTTTTTT
-	TRBV6-5	TRBJ2-7	-	CASSSLWGGLYEQYF	TGTGCCAGCAGCTCTCTCTGGGGGGGCCTCTACGAGCAGTACTTC
few	TRBV7-3	TRBJ1-2	-	CASSSGQLLYGYTF	TGTGCCAGCAGCTCCGGACAGTTGCTATATGGCTACACCTTC
-	TRBV6-6	TRBJ1-1	TRBD1	CASSILTTGENTEAFF	TGTGCCAGCAGTATCCTTACGACAGGGGAGAACACTGAAGCTTTCTTT
-	TRBV7-9	TRBJ2-7	TRBD1	CASSLGATGSYEQYF	TGTGCCAGCAGCTTAGGGGCGACAGGGAGCTACGAGCAGTACTTC
once	TRBV7-2	TRBJ1-2	TRBD1	CASSSYTRDSYGYTF	TGTGCCAGCAGCTCATATACTAGGGACAGCTATGGCTACACCTTC
-	TRBV5-1	TRBJ2-1	TRBD2	CASSWGGYNEQFF	TGCGCCAGCAGCTGGGGGGGTTACAATGAGCAGTTCTTC
-	TRBV19	TRBJ1-2	-	CASSPGPAGGYTF	TGTGCCAGTAGTCCCGGACCCGCGGGGGGCTACACCTTC
-	TRBV12-5	TRBJ1-5	TRBD1	CASGFGTGRPQPQHF	TGTGCTAGTGGTTTCGGGACAGGGCGGCCTCAGCCCCAGCATTTT
-	TRBV24-1	TRBJ2-1	TRBD2	CATGREGGNEQFF	TGTGCCACCGGGCGGGAGGGAGGCAATGAGCAGTTCTTC
-	TRBV2	TRBJ1-6	TRBD1	CASMIDRGNSPLHF	TGTGCCAGCATGATCGACAGGGGAAATTCACCCCTCCACTTT
-	TRBV7-3	TRBJ1-2	TRBD1	CASSLTGQYGGYTF	TGTGCCAGCAGCTTAACGGGACAGTACGGGGGCTACACCTTC
-	TRBV7-3	TRBJ2-1	TRBD1	CASSFGTGPYNEQFF	TGTGCCAGCAGCTTCGGGACAGGGCCCTACAATGAGCAGTTCTTC
-	TRBV10-3	TRBJ2-2	TRBD2	CAISLGRGGPTNTGELFF	TGTGCCATCAGTCTAGGTCGGGGGGGGCCGACGAACACCGGGGAGCTGTTTTTT
-	TRBV7-8	TRBJ1-1	TRBD1	CASRHRDRNMNTEAFF	TGTGCCAGCAGACACCGGGACAGAAACATGAACACTGAAGCTTTCTTT